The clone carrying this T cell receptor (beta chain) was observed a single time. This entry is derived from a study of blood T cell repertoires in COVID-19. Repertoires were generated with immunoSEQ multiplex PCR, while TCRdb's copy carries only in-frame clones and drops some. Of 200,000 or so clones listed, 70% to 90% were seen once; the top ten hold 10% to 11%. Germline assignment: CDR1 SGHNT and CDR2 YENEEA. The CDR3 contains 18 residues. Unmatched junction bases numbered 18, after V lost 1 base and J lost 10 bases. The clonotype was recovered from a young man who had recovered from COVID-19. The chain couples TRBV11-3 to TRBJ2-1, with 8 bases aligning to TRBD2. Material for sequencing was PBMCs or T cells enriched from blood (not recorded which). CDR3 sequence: CASSLGVAGSGGAEEQFF. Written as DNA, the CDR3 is TGTGCCAGCAGCTTAGGGGTAGCGGGGTCAGGAGGGGCCGAGGAGCAGTTCTTC. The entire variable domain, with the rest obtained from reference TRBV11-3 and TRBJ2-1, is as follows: EAGVVQSPRYKIIEKKQPVAFWCNPISGHNTLYWYLQNLGQGPELLIRYENEEAVDDSQLPKDRFSAERLKGVDSTLKIQPAELGDSAVYLCASSLGVAGSGGAEEQFFGPGTRLTVL.